This T cell receptor (beta chain) originates from a study of T cells after yellow fever vaccination. Study in general: Preparing low-cell-number fractions relied on SMART-Seq v4 Ultra Low Input.

Using its own MiXCR run on the 5' RACE reads, TCRdb lists one record per CDR3 protein. The sample records hundreds of thousands of distinct CDR3 sequences, around 3.6% being singletons. Trimming left V 5 bases short and J 4 bases short, with 8 bases between. The CDR3 consists of 12 residues. The table lists this clonotype with many counts. Its antigen is undetermined. The study's findings and limits: Post-booster reappearance was seen for most primary-vaccination clones (96% CD4, 75% to 90% CD8). Only a minor proportion of clonotypes was detected across both CD4 and CD8 compartments. When the response was secondary, it was weaker but reached its peak faster, day 5 versus 15.

The sequences come from PBMCs, collected on the day of the yellow fever booster vaccination. The J gene is TRBJ1-2, the V gene TRBV12-3 or TRBV12-4, with D perhaps TRBD1 (5 bases). The receptor was isolated from a man aged 18 to 29 who received the YFV17D yellow fever vaccine. The CDR3 protein is CASSLGLYGYTF. The CDR3 nucleotides read TGTGCCAGCAGTCTGGGACTCTATGGCTACACCTTC.